This T cell receptor beta chain is drawn from a study of T cell responses to AZD1222 COVID-19 vaccine. General study findings and limits: Donors were largely white British and mainly female; clonal diversity was possibly underestimated. Repertoire sampling occurred only after the peak T cell response. Spike-specific TCR breadth and depth were elevated following two AZD1222 doses.

The data were produced by immunoSEQ multiplex PCR, yet TCRdb's version contains in-frame clones alone and is incomplete. The sample shows about 130,000 clones, 80% to 95% of them seen only once. Concerning this clone: Its target is unknown.

Germline assignment: CDR1 LNHDA and CDR2 SQIVND (reference sequence). This CDR3 is 16 amino acids long. V was cut by 9 bases and J by 0 bases, with 18 bases left in between. Sequenced material: peripheral blood, taken 28 days after the second AZD1222 dose. The chain employs TRBV19 and TRBJ2-1; a possible D gene is TRBD2 (5 bases). The receptor was derived from an adult who received the AZD1222 COVID-19 vaccine. The CDR3 loop reads CARDSTPSVSYNEQFF. The DNA for the CDR3 is TGTGCCAGGGACTCGACCCCATCTGTCTCCTACAATGAGCAGTTCTTC.